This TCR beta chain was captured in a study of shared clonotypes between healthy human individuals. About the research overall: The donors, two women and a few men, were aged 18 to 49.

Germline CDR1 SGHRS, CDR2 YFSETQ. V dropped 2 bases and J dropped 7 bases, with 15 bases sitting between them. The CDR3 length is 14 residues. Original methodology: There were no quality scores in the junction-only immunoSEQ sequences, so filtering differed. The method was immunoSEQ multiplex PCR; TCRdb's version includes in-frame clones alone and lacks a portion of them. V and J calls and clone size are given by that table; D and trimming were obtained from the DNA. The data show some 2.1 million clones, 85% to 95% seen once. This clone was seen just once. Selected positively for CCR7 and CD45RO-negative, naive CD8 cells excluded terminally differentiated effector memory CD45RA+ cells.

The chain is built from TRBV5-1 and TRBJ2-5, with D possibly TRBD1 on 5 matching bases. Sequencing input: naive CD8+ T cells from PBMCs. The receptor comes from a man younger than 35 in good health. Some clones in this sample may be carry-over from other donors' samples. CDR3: CASSLGSRAGTQYF. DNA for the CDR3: TGCGCCAGCAGCTTAGGGTCCAGGGCCGGGACCCAGTACTTC.